The rows below give T cell receptor beta chains drawn from one sample of a study of blood T cell repertoires in COVID-19. Sequenced by immunoSEQ multiplex PCR; TCRdb stores in-frame clones only, minus some. The data hold about 190,000 clones, with 70% to 80% observed a single time. Material for sequencing was PBMCs or T cells enriched from blood (not recorded which). The receptors derive from a woman aged 45 to 65 who had recovered from COVID-19. Both conserved end residues are trimmed from each CDR3. Fields, in order: V gene, J gene, CDR3 protein.

TRBV28	TRBJ1-4	ASSVQGEKLF
TRBV3-1/TRBV3-2	TRBJ2-5	ASSQGASVEETQY
TRBV3-1/TRBV3-2	TRBJ1-2	ASSNDRTFNGYT
TRBV28	TRBJ1-2	ASSLQVYGYT
TRBV6-1	TRBJ2-1	ASSESPSGRAFEQF
TRBV18	TRBJ2-5	ASSSPAFRETQY
TRBV19	TRBJ1-2	ASSIDLSSVGYT
TRBV6-6	TRBJ1-6	ASSYPTGGNSPLH
TRBV6-5	TRBJ1-2	ASSSRWGTGGAGYT
TRBV28	TRBJ1-6	ASSIHRGRSPLH
TRBV5-1	TRBJ2-3	ASSAGTRGTDTQY
TRBV5-1	TRBJ2-1	ASSLGGSGTYNEQF
TRBV7-2	TRBJ1-3	ASSPQATSSGNTIY
TRBV28	TRBJ2-7	ASREQGSYEQY
TRBV7-2	TRBJ2-4	ASSLVRDAIIQY
TRBV5-4	TRBJ1-2	ASSPTADYGYT
TRBV5-1	TRBJ2-3	ASSLGLAGVNTDTQY
TRBV6-1	TRBJ1-3	ASSVPGLTSGNTIY
TRBV7-3	TRBJ1-1	ASSLSGGTEAF
TRBV28	TRBJ2-5	ASSLGRTGRETQY
TRBV9	TRBJ2-3	ASSVLAGTDTQY
TRBV6-5	TRBJ2-7	ASSARTSVYEQY
TRBV7-3	TRBJ2-1	ASSVTSWDEQF
TRBV28	TRBJ1-1	ASSTGGRGAF
TRBV5-1	TRBJ2-7	ASSLVGSYEQY
TRBV6-5	TRBJ2-5	ASSYSRVASETQY
TRBV3-1/TRBV3-2	TRBJ2-3	ASSLQGLTTDTQY
TRBV29-1	TRBJ1-1	SVTVHENTEAF
TRBV18	TRBJ2-1	ASSPPGLAGGSSYNEQF
TRBV5-1	TRBJ2-7	ASSLGDRVSNEQY
TRBV4-1	TRBJ2-7	ASSLRDIGTYEQY
TRBV5-5	TRBJ2-7	ASSLRDSFSYEQY
TRBV30	TRBJ1-5	ACKPESGVTGPQH
TRBV24-1	TRBJ2-2	ATSDRTGDGTGELF
TRBV28	TRBJ2-5	ASSLTEGKTQY
TRBV18	TRBJ1-1	ASSRTGQGQGGTEAF
TRBV3-1/TRBV3-2	TRBJ2-6	ASNRLAGANVLT
TRBV16	TRBJ1-1	ASSPQGNTEAF
TRBV5-1	TRBJ1-1	ASSLGSVTANTEAF
TRBV28	TRBJ1-1	ASSYIGQGKVNTEAF
TRBV7-9	TRBJ2-1	ASSGAFREVSDNEQF
TRBV7-9	TRBJ2-1	ASSYISGSYNEQF
TRBV29-1	TRBJ1-1	SVEQTGYAEAF